This T cell receptor (beta chain) stems from a study of cytomegalovirus exposure and HLA in healthy donors. At sampling all donors were nominally healthy, likely with unrecorded immune exposures. Regarding the study as a whole: Immune exposure data for these donors was limited to CMV serostatus. The study carried out a later analysis of TCR beta sequences. It associated approximately 17,000 of them with specific HLA alleles at a false discovery rate of 0.05.

Amplification used 60 Vbeta primers and 13 Jbeta primers. TCRdb's copy holds only in-frame clones and misses some; the assay was immunoSEQ multiplex PCR. In the table there are about 130,000 clones, roughly 82% of which are singletons. Points on this clone: Its specificity is unknown.

This CDR3 contains 14 residues. V gave up 5 bases and J gave up 3 bases; unmatched junction bases: 5. Germline lookup yields CDR1 SGHDN and CDR2 FVKESK. This sequence joins TRBV14 and TRBJ2-7; TRBD1 matches 9 bases. The sequencing sample was made of PBMCs. The origin of this receptor is a boy aged 10-17 years in good health and CMV-seronegative. CDR3 in amino acids: CASSTRTGVYEQYF. The CDR3 nucleotides are TGTGCCAGCAGCACCCGGACAGGGGTCTACGAGCAGTACTTC.